These T cell receptor beta chains were read from a single sample in a study of T cell repertoires in ileal Crohn's disease. Produced via immunoSEQ multiplex PCR; TCRdb's table is partial and in-frame only. The table lists 5,500 to 8,000 clones, 75% to 85% of them singletons. Sequenced sample: ileal tissue. These receptors all come from an adult with Crohn's disease. Both conserved end residues are part of each CDR3. D genes are given only for firm matches. Clone size, where shown, is once, few, many, or a class for clones that have expanded.

cdr3_nt cdr3_aa j_call clone_size v_call d_call
TGCAGCGCCCGAACGGAGACAGCCTACGAGCAGTACTTC CSARTETAYEQYF TRBJ2-7 - TRBV29-1 -
TGCGCCAGCAGCTCGGCGGGAGGGAGGACCGGGGAGCTGTTTTTT CASSSAGGRTGELFF TRBJ2-2 - TRBV5-1 TRBD2
TGTGCCAGCAGCTTCTCCCGGGGACAGGGGGGCGAGCAGTACTTC CASSFSRGQGGEQYF TRBJ2-7 - TRBV7-9 TRBD1
TGTGCCTGGAGTGGTTTTTACGAGCAGTACTTC CAWSGFYEQYF TRBJ2-7 - TRBV30 -
TGTGCCAGCAGCTTCCGGGACAGGGGCACCTACACCTTC CASSFRDRGTYTF TRBJ1-2 - TRBV5-6 TRBD1
TGCAGCGTCCACACAGGGAACCAAGAGACCCAGTACTTC CSVHTGNQETQYF TRBJ2-5 - TRBV29-1 -
TGTGCCAGCATACGGGGGACCGTCTACGAGCAGTACTTC CASIRGTVYEQYF TRBJ2-7 - TRBV6-5 -
TGTGCCAGCCTTCGGACTAGCGGGAGAGGCGAGCAGTACTTC CASLRTSGRGEQYF TRBJ2-7 once TRBV6-1 TRBD2
TGTGCCAGCAGTTTAGGGGGGGCCCCGGAGACCCAGTACTTC CASSLGGAPETQYF TRBJ2-5 - TRBV27 -
TGTGCCAGCAGCCCGGGAGCAGGGTCAGGAAACACCATATATTTT CASSPGAGSGNTIYF TRBJ1-3 - TRBV5-4 -
TGTGCCTGGAGTGACCCAGGCTACGACGCTGAAGCTTTCTTT CAWSDPGYDAEAFF TRBJ1-1 - TRBV30 -
TGTGCCAGCAGTTACTCGGGAGGGGACTCTGGAAACACCATATATTTT CASSYSGGDSGNTIYF TRBJ1-3 - TRBV6-6 -
TGTGCCAGTAGTATAGGTAGGACCTCTTGGAGGGAGACCCAGTACTTC CASSIGRTSWRETQYF TRBJ2-5 - TRBV19 -
TGTGCCACCAGCAGAGTGGCTAGCGGGGCATACGAGCAGTACTTC CATSRVASGAYEQYF TRBJ2-7 once TRBV15 TRBD2
TGTGCCAGCAGCAGTCGACAGATCCAAGAGACCCAGTACTTC CASSSRQIQETQYF TRBJ2-5 once TRBV7-8 -
TGTGCCAGCAGCGTAGGGTCAGGCAGGGGGCTTGAAAAACTGTTTTTT CASSVGSGRGLEKLFF TRBJ1-4 few TRBV9 TRBD1
TGTGCCAGCTCACCACAAGGGGTGGACACTGAAGCTTTCTTT CASSPQGVDTEAFF TRBJ1-1 - TRBV18 -
TGCAGCGTCGTTCGACAGGGTTCTGGAAACACCATATATTTT CSVVRQGSGNTIYF TRBJ1-3 once TRBV29-1 TRBD1
TGTGCCAGTAGGCCGACAGGGTCCGGCACAGATACGCAGTATTTT CASRPTGSGTDTQYF TRBJ2-3 - TRBV19 TRBD1
TGTGCCAGCAGCCCCTGGGCCCGTCAGGGGGAGACCCAGTACTTC CASSPWARQGETQYF TRBJ2-5 - TRBV7-2 -
TGTGCCAGCAGCCAACAGACAGGAACGCTTGGTAATGAAAAACTGTTTTTT CASSQQTGTLGNEKLFF TRBJ1-4 - TRBV7-9 -
TGTGCCAGCAGTCTCACTAGCAGCACCGGGGAGCTGTTTTTT CASSLTSSTGELFF TRBJ2-2 - TRBV6-6 -
TGTGCCAGCAGTGAAGGCCAGGGCTATGGCTACACCTTC CASSEGQGYGYTF TRBJ1-2 - TRBV6-4 -
TGTGCCAGCAGTTTAGCGGGAGAGGATACCGGGGAGCTGTTTTTT CASSLAGEDTGELFF TRBJ2-2 - TRBV11-1 TRBD2
TGTGCCAGCAGTTCTATAGCGGGGGAGATCCATGAGCAGTTCTTC CASSSIAGEIHEQFF TRBJ2-1 - TRBV27 TRBD2
TGCGCCAGCAGCCAAGAGCCAGCGGGAGTCCACAATGAGCAGTTCTTC CASSQEPAGVHNEQFF TRBJ2-1 few TRBV4-1 TRBD2
TGCGCCAGCAGCCAAGTCAAGGTGGGGCTGGACGGGGAGCTGTTTTTT CASSQVKVGLDGELFF TRBJ2-2 - TRBV4-1 -
TGTGCCAGCAGCTTGGCGGGAGCTGGGGAGGAGACCCAGTACTTC CASSLAGAGEETQYF TRBJ2-5 - TRBV5-4 -
TGTGCCACCAGCAGAGATGGGCAACCGCTTCAGCCCCAGCATTTT CATSRDGQPLQPQHF TRBJ1-5 - TRBV15 -
TGCAGCGCCGCTAGCGGAGATACGCAGTATTTT CSAASGDTQYF TRBJ2-3 - TRBV29-1 TRBD2
TGTGCCAGCAGCCCGGGACTAGCGGATTACAATGAGCAGTTCTTC CASSPGLADYNEQFF TRBJ2-1 - TRBV4-2 TRBD2
TGTGCCAGCAGCTTCAGCAGCGGGAGGGACCGGGAGCTGTTTTTT CASSFSSGRDRELFF TRBJ2-2 - TRBV7-9 TRBD2
TGTGCCAGCTCACCACGCAGGGCTGACACCGGGGAGCTGTTTTTT CASSPRRADTGELFF TRBJ2-2 - TRBV18 -
TGTGCCAGCAGTGAAAATGGGTACAGAACAGATACGCAGTATTTT CASSENGYRTDTQYF TRBJ2-3 - TRBV6-1 -
TGTGCCAGCAGCTTGGGGGGAGGGTGGAATTATGGCTACACCTTC CASSLGGGWNYGYTF TRBJ1-2 - TRBV5-4 -
TGTGCCAGCAGCTTAGGTCAAACTGGAAACACCATATATTTT CASSLGQTGNTIYF TRBJ1-3 - TRBV7-2 -
TGTGCCAGCAGCGAAGGGACAGGGAGTAACACCATATATTTT CASSEGTGSNTIYF TRBJ1-3 - TRBV2 TRBD1
TGTGCCAGCAGCCCGACCTCCCAGGGGGCATGGGAGACCCAGTACTTC CASSPTSQGAWETQYF TRBJ2-5 - TRBV5-5 TRBD1
TGTGCCAGCAGCTTAGCCCCGGACAGGCCGAACACTGAAGCTTTCTTT CASSLAPDRPNTEAFF TRBJ1-1 - TRBV7-9 TRBD1
TGTGCCAGTAGTGCCCGGGACAGGGTTTACGAGCAGTACTTC CASSARDRVYEQYF TRBJ2-7 once TRBV19 TRBD1
TGTGCCAGTAGTACCAGGGTAATGACTGGAAACACCATATATTTT CASSTRVMTGNTIYF TRBJ1-3 - TRBV19 -